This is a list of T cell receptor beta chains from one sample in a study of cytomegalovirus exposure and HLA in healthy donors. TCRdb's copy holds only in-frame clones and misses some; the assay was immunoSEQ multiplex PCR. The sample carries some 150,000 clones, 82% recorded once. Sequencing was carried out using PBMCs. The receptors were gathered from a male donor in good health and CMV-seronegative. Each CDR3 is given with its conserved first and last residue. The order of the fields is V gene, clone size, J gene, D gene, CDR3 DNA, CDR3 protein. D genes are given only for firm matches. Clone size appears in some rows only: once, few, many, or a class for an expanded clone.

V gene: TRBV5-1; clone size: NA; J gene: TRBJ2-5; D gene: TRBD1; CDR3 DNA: TGCGCCAGCAGCTTACAGGGGATCCAAGAGACCCAGTACTTC; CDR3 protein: CASSLQGIQETQYF
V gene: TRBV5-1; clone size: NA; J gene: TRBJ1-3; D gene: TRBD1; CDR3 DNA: TGCGCCAGCAGCGCGGCCGGGACAGGGGGAAACACCATATATTTT; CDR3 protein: CASSAAGTGGNTIYF
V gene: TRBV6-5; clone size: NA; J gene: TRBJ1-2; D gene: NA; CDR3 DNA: TGTGCCAGCACAAACAGGGTTCGGGGCTACACCTTC; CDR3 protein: CASTNRVRGYTF
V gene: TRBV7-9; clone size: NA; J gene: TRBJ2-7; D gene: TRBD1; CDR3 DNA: TGTGCCAGCAGCGGCGCTGACAGGGAGTCCTACGAGCAGTACTTC; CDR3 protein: CASSGADRESYEQYF
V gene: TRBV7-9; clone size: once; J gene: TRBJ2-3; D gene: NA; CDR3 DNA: TGTGCCAGCAGCTTAGTATCGTCCTCGGATACGCAGTATTTT; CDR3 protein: CASSLVSSSDTQYF
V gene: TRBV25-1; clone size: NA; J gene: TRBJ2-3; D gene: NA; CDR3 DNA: TGTGCCAGCAGTGCGGACTTGGTGGATACGCAGTATTTT; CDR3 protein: CASSADLVDTQYF
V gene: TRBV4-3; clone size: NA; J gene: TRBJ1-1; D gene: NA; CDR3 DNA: TGCGCCAGCAGCCAACTGGGGACGGGGGACACTGAAGCTTTCTTT; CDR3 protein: CASSQLGTGDTEAFF
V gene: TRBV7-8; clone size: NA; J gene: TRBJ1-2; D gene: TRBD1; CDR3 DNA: TGTGCCAGCACCCTTTTGGGACAGGTTTATGGCTACACCTTC; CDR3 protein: CASTLLGQVYGYTF
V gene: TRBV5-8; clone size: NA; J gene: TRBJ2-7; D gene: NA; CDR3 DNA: TGTGCCAGCAGCTTTGCAGGGCACGAGCAGTACTTC; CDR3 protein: CASSFAGHEQYF
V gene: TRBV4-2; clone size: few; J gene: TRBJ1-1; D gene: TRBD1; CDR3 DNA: TGTGCCAGCAGCCAAGATGACAGGGCCAGAGGGACTGAAGCTTTCTTT; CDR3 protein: CASSQDDRARGTEAFF
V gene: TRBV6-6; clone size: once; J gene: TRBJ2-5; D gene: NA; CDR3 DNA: TGTGCCAGCAGTTACGGGGGGTACCCAGAGACCCAGTACTTC; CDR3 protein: CASSYGGYPETQYF
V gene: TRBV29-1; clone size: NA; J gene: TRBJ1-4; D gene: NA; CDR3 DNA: TGCAGCGTGGGGGGGGTTAATGAAAAACTGTTTTTT; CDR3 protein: CSVGGVNEKLFF